In its sample, the clone carrying this T cell receptor beta chain was seen a few times. Its antigen remains unidentified. This specimen belongs to a study of a mutant IDH1 vaccine in newly diagnosed glioma. Study background: Treated patients, averaging 40.4 years, were roughly 60% male and about 40% female. Pretreatment consisted of radiotherapy, temozolomide, or both, with most receiving both. Broader study findings: Among patients, around 93% showed immune responses induced by the vaccine. Shifts in the top peripheral T cell clonotypes seemed unrelated to pseudoprogression.

The time point denotes: baseline, week 1 (first vaccination visit). Regarding treatment: pre-vaccination baseline after standard-of-care therapy. Germline V lookup: CDR1 GTSNPN, CDR2 SVGIG (reference sequence). CDR3 length: 12 amino acids. Trimming left V 4 bases short and J 5 bases short, with 11 bases between. The repertoire was sequenced with immunoSEQ multiplex PCR; TCRdb's copy has only in-frame clones and lacks some. The data contain 70,000 or so clones, around 83% of them singletons. The clonotype originates from a woman younger than 35 with glioma. Some clones in this sample may be carry-over from other donors' samples. The chain uses TRBV30 and TRBJ1-1; a possible D gene is TRBD1 (6 bases). The sample was peripheral blood mononuclear cells (PBMCs), taken from a glioma patient treated with radiotherapy, temozolomide or both. CDR3 in DNA: TGTGCCTGGACCCGGGGGCGGACTGAAGCTTTCTTT. Its protein is CAWTRGRTEAFF.